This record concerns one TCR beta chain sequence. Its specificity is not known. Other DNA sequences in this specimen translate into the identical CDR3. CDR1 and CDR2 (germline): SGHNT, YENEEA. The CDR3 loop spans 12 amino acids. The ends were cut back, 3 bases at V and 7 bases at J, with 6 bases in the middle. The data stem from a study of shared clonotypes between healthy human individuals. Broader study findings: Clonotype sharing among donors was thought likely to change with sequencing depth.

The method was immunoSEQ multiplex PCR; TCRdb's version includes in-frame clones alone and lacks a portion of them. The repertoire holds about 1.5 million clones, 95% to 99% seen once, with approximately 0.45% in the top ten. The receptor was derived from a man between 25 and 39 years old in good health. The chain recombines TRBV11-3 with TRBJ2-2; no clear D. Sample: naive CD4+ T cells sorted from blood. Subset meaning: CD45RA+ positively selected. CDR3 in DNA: TGTGCCAGCAGCTTCGGTGGCGGGGAGCTGTTTTTT. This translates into CASSFGGGELFF.